This entry lists 9 T cell receptor beta chains sequenced from one sample in a study of T cell changes during pregnancy in multiple sclerosis. Sequencing was performed with immunoSEQ multiplex PCR; in TCRdb, only in-frame clones are kept and a portion is missing. The sample holds roughly 42,000 clones, roughly nine tenths seen once. This sample comprised CD4+ T cells from peripheral blood mononuclear cells, obtained in the first trimester of pregnancy. These receptors came from a female donor with multiple sclerosis, enrolled in a pregnancy study.

The chain couples TRBV7-2 to TRBJ2-7; TRBD2 matches at 9 bases. Germline V CDR1 and CDR2: SGHTA, FQGNSA. The V gene end was trimmed by 5 bases and the J gene end by 0 bases; junction bases not matched to a gene: 5. The CDR3 covers 15 residues. The CDR3 DNA reads TGTGCCAGCAGCCCTAGCGGGATGATCTCCTACGAGCAGTACTTC. This encodes CASSPSGMISYEQYF.

The V gene is TRBV28, the J gene TRBJ2-4, with D maybe TRBD2 (6 bases). Per germline, CDR1 MDHEN and CDR2 SYDVKM. The CDR3 consists of 15 residues. The V end lost 6 bases, the J end lost 8 bases, and 20 bases lay between the germline ends. For the CDR3, the DNA is TGTGCCAGCAGGGACGGACCGGGGACTTCGGACATTCAGTACTTC. The encoded protein is CASRDGPGTSDIQYF.

The chain joins TRBV18 to TRBJ2-5; 9 bases agree with TRBD1. The CDR3 spans 15 residues. From germline, CDR1 is KGHSH and CDR2 LQKENI. J gave up 5 bases and V 5 bases, and 9 bases lay outside the gene matches. Here the CDR3 DNA reads TGTGCCAGCTCATCGGGACAGGGTCCAGGGGAGACCCAGTACTTC. This sequence encodes CASSSGQGPGETQYF.

This clone was detected a few times. This chain links TRBV4-2 with TRBJ1-5; D gene unclear. CDR3 length: 15 amino acids. Trimming took off 4 bases at V and 3 bases at J, with 13 bases between the two ends. The germline CDR1 and CDR2 sequences are LGHNA and YNFKEQ. The CDR3 region has the DNA TGTGCCAGCAGCCCCCAGGTCTCCCCCAATCAGCCCCAGCATTTT. Its protein is CASSPQVSPNQPQHF.

This clone has just one count. The chain uses TRBV5-6 and TRBJ1-4; 7 bases align to TRBD1. Germline-derived CDR1 and CDR2 are SGHDT and YYEEEE. V gave up 0 bases and J gave up 2 bases; unmatched junction bases: 4. The CDR3 contains 16 residues. The CDR3 coding sequence is TGTGCCAGCAGCTTGGCAGGGGGATCCACTAATGAAAAACTGTTTTTT. It translates to CASSLAGGSTNEKLFF.

J is TRBJ1-4 and V is TRBV28; no reliable D call. V lost 5 bases to trimming and J lost 8 bases, with 18 bases between them. Germline V gives CDR1 MDHEN, CDR2 SYDVKM. CDR3 length: 15 amino acids. CDR3 bases: TGTGCCAGCAGTCCTCCGACATCGGGATTGGAAAAACTGTTTTTT. Protein: CASSPPTSGLEKLFF.

V and J are TRBV5-4 and TRBJ2-5; maybe TRBD2 (6 bases). Trimming removed 4 bases at V and 4 bases at J, with 17 bases between. CDR3 length: 15 amino acids. Germline V gene data show CDR1 as SGHNT and CDR2 as YYREEE (reference sequence). The CDR3 DNA is TGTGCCAGCAGCATAAGGACTACAAGCCGAGAGACCCAGTACTTC. Residues: CASSIRTTSRETQYF.

The V call is TRBV27, the J call TRBJ1-5; TRBD1 agrees at 9 bases. V dropped 10 bases and J dropped 6; count of bases not matched to a gene: 10. The CDR3 contains 14 residues. Germline CDR1 and CDR2: MNHEY and SMNVEV (reference sequence). The CDR3 nucleotides read TGTGCCAACGACGGACAGGGGAACGGTCAGCCCCAGCATTTT. Translated: CANDGQGNGQPQHF.

V gene TRBV7-9 combines with J gene TRBJ2-5, with 7 bases that match TRBD2. There are 16 residues in the CDR3. Germline values: CDR1 SEHNR, CDR2 FQNEAQ (reference sequence). The trim removed 3 bases at V and 4 bases at J, leaving 11 bases unmatched. Here the CDR3 reads CASSFGGSGVAETQYF. The CDR3 nucleotides are TGTGCCAGCAGCTTTGGCGGGAGTGGGGTGGCAGAGACCCAGTACTTC.